This is a list of T cell receptor beta chains from one sample in a study of vaccination effects on CD4 cells after COVID-19. No cognate antigen is known for these TCRs. The repertoire was sequenced with immunoSEQ multiplex PCR; TCRdb's copy has only in-frame clones and lacks some. Among 30,000 to 35,000 clones listed, approximately 68% were seen once. Sample: CD4+ T cells from PBMCs cultured with HCoV-229E spike peptides, taken before COVID-19 vaccination. These receptor sequences come from a human donor who received a COVID-19 vaccine. Each CDR3 is given with its conserved first and last residue. Each record gives: D gene, V gene, clone size, J gene, CDR3 DNA, CDR3 protein. D genes are given only for firm matches. Only some rows state a clone size, as once, few, many or a class for expanded clones.

D: -
V: TRBV19
size: -
J: TRBJ1-5
DNA: TGTGCCAGTAGCCCTGTTGGGGTTAATCAGCCCCAGCATTTT
CDR3: CASSPVGVNQPQHF

D: -
V: TRBV28
size: -
J: TRBJ1-1
DNA: TGTGCCAGCAGCTTGCAGGGTGGTGAAGCTTTCTTT
CDR3: CASSLQGGEAFF

D: -
V: TRBV12-5
size: -
J: TRBJ2-3
DNA: TGTGCTAGTGGTTTGGTCCTGGGGGTCGGGCAGGGCTCAGATACGCAGTATTTT
CDR3: CASGLVLGVGQGSDTQYF

D: TRBD2
V: TRBV7-8
size: -
J: TRBJ2-7
DNA: TGTGCCAGCAGCTTAGGGACTAGCGGAACCTTGCCCTACGAGCAGTACTTC
CDR3: CASSLGTSGTLPYEQYF

D: TRBD2
V: TRBV7-2
size: -
J: TRBJ2-7
DNA: TGTGCCAGCAGCTTTTGGGCGGGAGTCGTCTACGAGCAGTACTTC
CDR3: CASSFWAGVVYEQYF

D: -
V: TRBV27
size: -
J: TRBJ2-5
DNA: TGTGCCAGCGGGCGGTCTCCGTACCAAGAGACCCAGTACTTC
CDR3: CASGRSPYQETQYF

D: -
V: TRBV6-2/TRBV6-3
size: few
J: TRBJ1-5
DNA: TGTGCCAGCAGTTACAGGCAGGGAAGGGGTAGCAATCAGCCCCAGCATTTT
CDR3: CASSYRQGRGSNQPQHF

D: -
V: TRBV30
size: -
J: TRBJ1-2
DNA: TGTGCCTGGAGTACGGGACCGATCTATGGCTACACCTTC
CDR3: CAWSTGPIYGYTF

D: -
V: TRBV25-1
size: -
J: TRBJ2-2
DNA: TGTGCCAGCTCCCCTACAGGAGGCACCGGGGAGCTGTTTTTT
CDR3: CASSPTGGTGELFF

D: -
V: TRBV19
size: -
J: TRBJ2-7
DNA: TGTGCCAGTAGTTCCAACGACGGATACGAGCAGTACTTC
CDR3: CASSSNDGYEQYF

D: -
V: TRBV4-3
size: once
J: TRBJ1-3
DNA: TGCGCCAGCAGCCAAGAAACAGGGCGTTCGGCTGGAAACACCATATATTTT
CDR3: CASSQETGRSAGNTIYF

D: TRBD1
V: TRBV27
size: -
J: TRBJ1-2
DNA: TGTGCCAGCAGATCCGGACAGGGGATCTATGGCTACACCTTC
CDR3: CASRSGQGIYGYTF

D: TRBD1
V: TRBV29-1
size: -
J: TRBJ1-1
DNA: TGCAGCGTACGACAGGGGGCTCCGAACACTGAAGCTTTCTTT
CDR3: CSVRQGAPNTEAFF

D: TRBD1
V: TRBV5-8
size: -
J: TRBJ1-5
DNA: TGTGCCAGCAGCTACGGACAGGGCGGCTATCAGCCCCAGCATTTT
CDR3: CASSYGQGGYQPQHF

D: TRBD1
V: TRBV4-1
size: -
J: TRBJ1-1
DNA: TGCGCCAGCAGCCAAGGACAGGGGATGAACACTGAAGCTTTCTTT
CDR3: CASSQGQGMNTEAFF

D: -
V: TRBV5-4
size: -
J: TRBJ1-1
DNA: TGTGCCAGCACGACCGGGGGGAACACTGAAGCTTTCTTT
CDR3: CASTTGGNTEAFF

D: -
V: TRBV7-9
size: once
J: TRBJ2-7
DNA: TGTGCCAGCAGCTGGCGCATCAAACCCTACGAGCAGTACTTC
CDR3: CASSWRIKPYEQYF

D: TRBD1
V: TRBV25-1
size: -
J: TRBJ1-2
DNA: TGTGCCAGCAGTGAGCCACAGGGGGGCTATGGCTACACCTTC
CDR3: CASSEPQGGYGYTF

D: -
V: TRBV30
size: few
J: TRBJ1-2
DNA: TGTGCCTGGCACCCCCGGGCCCCCTATGGCTACACCTTC
CDR3: CAWHPRAPYGYTF

D: -
V: TRBV19
size: -
J: TRBJ2-5
DNA: TGTGCCAGTAGTAGGGCTAGCGGGACAGGAGGGGAGACCCAGTACTTC
CDR3: CASSRASGTGGETQYF